Listed below are T cell receptor beta chains from one sample, sequenced in a study of cytomegalovirus exposure and HLA in healthy donors. The assay was immunoSEQ multiplex PCR, and TCRdb's table has in-frame clones only and misses some. The sample lists roughly 150,000 clones, around 75% occurring once. Sequencing input: PBMCs. These receptors all come from a male donor in good health and CMV-seronegative. The CDR3 runs from the conserved cysteine through the conserved F or W. The D gene is left open where the match is weak. Clone size is given for some rows only: seen once, a few or many times, or a class if the clone is expanded.

TRBJ1-2 | TRBV10-3 | - | TRBD1 | CAITSGQGFYGYTF | TGTGCCATCACCTCGGGACAGGGCTTCTATGGCTACACCTTC
TRBJ1-4 | TRBV19 | once | - | CASSIEGHRRLFF | TGTGCCAGTAGTATCGAGGGCCACCGAAGGCTGTTTTTT
TRBJ2-7 | TRBV6-6 | few | TRBD2 | CAAGGKPDHEQYF | TGTGCCGCGGGGGGCAAACCGGATCACGAGCAGTACTTC
TRBJ1-3 | TRBV5-1 | few | - | CASSLSGNQAGNTIYF | TGCGCCAGCAGCTTGAGCGGGAACCAGGCTGGAAACACCATATATTTT
TRBJ1-1 | TRBV6-5 | once | - | CASRWEGVVAEAFF | TGTGCCAGCAGATGGGAGGGGGTTGTGGCTGAAGCTTTCTTT
TRBJ1-2 | TRBV6-6 | once | - | CAGQPETRSGGYTF | TGTGCCGGCCAACCTGAGACAAGGTCAGGCGGCTACACCTTC
TRBJ2-7 | TRBV4-1 | - | - | CASSQEEGGYEQYF | TGCGCCAGCAGCCAAGAGGAGGGAGGCTACGAGCAGTACTTC
TRBJ1-1 | TRBV29-1 | few | TRBD1 | CSVGGVSTGMNTEAFF | TGCAGCGTTGGAGGTGTCTCGACAGGGATGAACACTGAAGCTTTCTTT
TRBJ2-1 | TRBV27 | few | - | CASSHASAGKNEQFF | TGTGCCAGCAGTCACGCCTCGGCGGGGAAGAATGAGCAGTTCTTC
TRBJ2-7 | TRBV7-9 | - | TRBD1 | CASSRDREFHEQYF | TGTGCCAGCTCTCGGGACAGGGAATTTCACGAGCAGTACTTC
TRBJ1-4 | TRBV4-3 | - | - | CASSQNIRVRREKLFF | TGCGCCAGCAGCCAAAACATCAGGGTTAGACGAGAAAAACTGTTTTTT
TRBJ2-3 | TRBV7-6 | - | - | CASSFLAPSTDTQYF | TGTGCCAGCAGCTTCCTAGCTCCTAGCACAGATACGCAGTATTTT
TRBJ1-6 | TRBV2 | - | TRBD1 | CASSLPGTGYVGNSPLHF | TGTGCCAGCAGTTTACCCGGGACAGGCTATGTGGGTAATTCACCCCTCCACTTT
TRBJ2-2 | TRBV9 | - | - | CASSIGGELFF | TGTGCCAGCAGCATCGGCGGGGAGCTGTTTTTT
TRBJ2-7 | TRBV7-8 | - | TRBD1 | CASSPGQYYEQYF | TGTGCCAGCAGCCCGGGACAGTACTACGAGCAGTACTTC
TRBJ1-2 | TRBV6-4 | - | TRBD1 | CASSDSIDRGYGYTF | TGTGCCAGCAGTGACTCGATTGACAGGGGCTATGGCTACACCTTC
TRBJ1-5 | TRBV30 | - | - | CAWSQGLSHQPQHF | TGTGCCTGGAGTCAGGGATTATCCCATCAGCCCCAGCATTTT
TRBJ2-1 | TRBV6-5 | - | TRBD1 | CASSLRGPYNEQFF | TGTGCCAGCAGTCTAAGGGGGCCATACAATGAGCAGTTCTTC
TRBJ2-5 | TRBV7-6 | - | - | CASSFTGTYDKQYF | TGTGCCAGCAGCTTCACAGGAACCTACGACAAGCAGTACTTC
TRBJ1-6 | TRBV6-4 | - | - | CASIPQDLSSPLHF | TGTGCCAGCATCCCCCAGGATCTAAGTTCACCCCTCCACTTT
TRBJ1-2 | TRBV6-6 | - | - | CASSYGAGNYGYTF | TGTGCCAGCAGTTACGGGGCAGGGAACTATGGCTACACCTTC
TRBJ1-5 | TRBV30 | - | - | CAWSAGVYSNQPQHF | TGTGCCTGGAGTGCCGGGGTCTATAGCAATCAGCCCCAGCATTTT